The 25 T cell receptor beta chains listed next were all sequenced from one sample in a study of PD-1 blockade in classical Hodgkin lymphoma. All trial patients relapsed after autologous stem cell transplantation. Some clones are missing from TCRdb's copy, which holds only in-frame ones; the method was immunoSEQ multiplex PCR. The data contain around 10,000 clones, roughly 92% of them singletons. The sample consisted of peripheral blood mononuclear cells (PBMCs), taken at baseline. These receptors all come from a human donor with classical Hodgkin lymphoma.

This sequence joins TRBV7-8 and TRBJ2-3; a weak D match, TRBD1 (6 bases). V shed 1 base and J shed 6 bases, with 17 bases lying between them. The length of the CDR3 is 16 residues. Germline CDR1 is SGHVS and CDR2 is FQNEAQ. The CDR3 DNA follows: TGTGCCAGCAGCTTAGGGGTGGCAGGGGAGACGGATACGCAGTATTTT. This translates into CASSLGVAGETDTQYF. Full variable domain (missing parts from reference TRBV7-8 and TRBJ2-3): GAGVSQSPRYKVAKRGQDVALRCDPISGHVSLFWYQQALGQGPEFLTYFQNEAQLDKSGLPSDRFFAERPEGSVSTLKIQRTQQEDSAVYLCASSLGVAGETDTQYFGPGTRLTVL.

This chain connects TRBV27 to TRBJ2-3; D is unresolved. Germline loops: CDR1 MNHEY, CDR2 SMNVEV (reference sequence). Trimming took off 7 bases at V and 0 bases at J, with 5 bases between the two ends. The CDR3 runs to 12 residues. The CDR3 DNA reads TGTGCCAGCAAAAGAAGCACAGATACGCAGTATTTT. This translates into CASKRSTDTQYF.

This clone has a single count. J is TRBJ1-2 and V is TRBV14; no firm D call. CDR3 length: 13 residues. The V and J ends lost 4 bases and 2 bases respectively, with 8 bases between them. Germline CDR1 is SGHDN and CDR2 is FVKESK. CDR3 coding DNA: TGTGCCAGCAGCCGCCAAGGAAACTATGGCTACACCTTC. It yields the protein CASSRQGNYGYTF.

The chain uses TRBV5-1 and TRBJ2-1, with 9 bases aligning to TRBD2. The CDR3 loop spans 20 amino acids. Germline CDR1 SGHRS, CDR2 YFSETQ. With V trimmed by 0 bases and J by 4 bases, 17 bases remained unmatched. CDR3 sequence (DNA): TGCGCCAGCAGCTTGGTTAGCCCCCTTAGCGGGAGCGTCCCATACAATGAGCAGTTCTTC. It specifies CASSLVSPLSGSVPYNEQFF. Looking up the rest from reference TRBV5-1 and TRBJ2-1 gives the full variable domain: KAGVTQTPRYLIKTRGQQVTLSCSPISGHRSVSWYQQTPGQGLQFLFEYFSETQRNKGNFPGRFSGRQFSNSRSEMNVSTLELGDSALYLCASSLVSPLSGSVPYNEQFFGPGTRLTVL.

This chain joins TRBV18 and TRBJ2-5; D may be TRBD1 (5 bases). CDR1 is KGHSH and CDR2 is LQKENI in the germline V gene. Trimming took off 8 bases at V and 5 bases at J, with 15 bases between the two ends. The CDR3 spans 13 residues. This CDR3 is CASTYKGLETQYF. CDR3 nucleotides: TGTGCCAGCACGTACAAGGGGTTGGAGACCCAGTACTTC.

The V call is TRBV28, the J call TRBJ1-4, with D perhaps matching TRBD1 (6 bases). Germline CDR1 reads MDHEN; CDR2 reads SYDVKM. V was shortened by 10 bases and J by 3 bases, with 12 bases between the two germline ends. The CDR3 contains 13 residues. As DNA, the CDR3 is TGTGCCATCACAGGGACTTCTAATGAAAAACTGTTTTTT. Its translation is CAITGTSNEKLFF.

This clone was found once. The chain joins TRBV6-4 to TRBJ2-3; 8 positions match TRBD2. Unmatched junction bases numbered 9, after V lost 3 bases and J lost 7 bases. Per the germline V gene, CDR1 is MRHNA and CDR2 is SNTAGT. The CDR3 length is 15 residues. CDR3 in DNA: TGTGCCAGCAGTGAAGGGAGCGGGAGCTGGTATACGCAGTATTTT. The encoded protein is CASSEGSGSWYTQYF.

The V call is TRBV14, the J call TRBJ2-7; the D gene is possibly TRBD2 (5 bases). Germline CDR1 and CDR2: SGHDN and FVKESK. This CDR3 is built from 13 residues. Deletions cut 6 bases from V and 2 bases from J, with 11 bases between. The CDR3 sequence: CASRLDGTYEQYF. The CDR3 nucleotides are TGTGCCAGCAGACTCGACGGGACCTACGAGCAGTACTTC.

The gene calls are TRBV14 and TRBJ2-7; D is unresolved. The CDR3 loop spans 13 amino acids. V shed 1 base and J shed 0 bases, with 4 bases lying between them. The germline V gene encodes CDR1 SGHDN and CDR2 FVKESK. The CDR3 DNA follows: TGTGCCAGCAGCCAAGGAAACTCCTACGAGCAGTACTTC. Residues: CASSQGNSYEQYF.

This chain uses TRBV5-4 with TRBJ2-3, with TRBD2 matching over 8 bases. The CDR3 is 14 residues long. Germline V gene data show CDR1 as SGHNT and CDR2 as YYREEE (reference sequence). Trimming removed 4 bases from V and 3 bases from J; junction bases left unmatched: 4. Written as DNA, the CDR3 is TGTGCCAGCAGCCCCGCTAGCGGGACAGATACGCAGTATTTT. This translates into CASSPASGTDTQYF.

This clone was picked up one time. This chain uses TRBV21-1 with TRBJ2-1; the table calls TRBD2, which could not be checked here. TRBV21-1 corresponds to a pseudogene. The length of the CDR3 is 16 residues. The chain's CDR3 is CASSKVTGPTKNEQFF. The DNA of the CDR3 is TGTGCCAGCAGCAAAGTTACGGGTCCGACTAAAAATGAGCAGTTCTTC.

The rearrangement uses TRBV15 and TRBJ1-5; D call uncertain. Germline CDR1 reads LNHNV; CDR2 reads YYDKDF (reference sequence). Trimming took 3 bases from V and 3 from J, leaving 21 bases between them. The CDR3 contains 18 residues. The DNA for the CDR3 is TGTGCCACCAGCAGTGGCTTAGATACAATTCACCCCAATCAGCCCCAGCATTTT. Its translation is CATSSGLDTIHPNQPQHF.

The chain recombines TRBV7-9 with TRBJ1-5, with 9 nucleotides matching TRBD1. V lost 5 bases to trimming and J lost 1 base; unmatched junction nucleotides: 3. CDR1 and CDR2 (germline): SEHNR, FQNEAQ (reference sequence). The CDR3 consists of 15 residues. Here the CDR3 DNA reads TGTGCCAGCAGCGTGGGACAGGGAAGCAATCAGCCCCAGCATTTT. Its protein product is CASSVGQGSNQPQHF.

The chain recombines TRBV9 with TRBJ2-3; 13 nucleotides match TRBD2. The junction had 7 bases not matched to a gene; V was cut back by 3 bases and J by 3 bases. Germline V gene sequence: CDR1 SGDLS, CDR2 YYNGEE. This CDR3 region has 17 residues. The CDR3 protein is CASSASLGLAGTDTQYF. The CDR3 DNA is TGTGCCAGCAGCGCAAGCCTGGGACTAGCGGGGACAGATACGCAGTATTTT.

This clone occurred once. The chain uses TRBV19 and TRBJ1-4; D might be TRBD1 (5 bases). Trimming cost V 4 bases and J 3 bases, with 12 bases left between them. The germline V gene has CDR1 LNHDA and CDR2 SQIVND (reference sequence). The CDR3 extends over 15 amino acids. The DNA for the CDR3 is TGTGCCAGTAGTAGGTCGAGAGGGGCTAATGAAAAACTGTTTTTT. Amino acids: CASSRSRGANEKLFF.

The V call is TRBV10-3, the J call TRBJ2-7; no clear D gene. The CDR3 length is 12 residues. CDR1 and CDR2 (germline): ENHRY, SYGVKD. V was trimmed by 4 bases and J by 3 bases, leaving 7 bases between them. The CDR3 bases are TGTGCCATCAGTGTGGGTAGCTACGAGCAGTACTTC. Amino acid sequence: CAISVGSYEQYF.

The chain recombines TRBV6-5 with TRBJ2-4, with D perhaps TRBD1 (6 bases). The CDR3 runs to 11 residues. The V end lost 6 bases, the J end lost 15 bases, and 15 bases lay between the germline ends. Germline V CDR1 and CDR2: MNHEY, SVGAGI. Here the CDR3 reads CASSKGGLRYF. CDR3 nucleotide sequence: TGTGCCAGCAGCAAAGGGGGTCTTAGGTACTTC.

This sequence joins TRBV5-5 and TRBJ2-7, with 15 bases fitting TRBD2. V dropped 4 bases and J dropped 5; count of bases not matched to a gene: 7. The CDR3 is made up of 16 amino acids. CDR1 is SGHKS, CDR2 YYEKEE, per germline (reference sequence). CDR3 DNA: TGTGCCAGCAGCCCCGGACTAGCGGGAGGGCAGGACGAGCAGTACTTC. Protein: CASSPGLAGGQDEQYF.

The J gene is TRBJ2-3, the V gene TRBV10-3, with 11 bases fitting TRBD2. This CDR3 spans 14 amino acids. V lost 10 bases to trimming and J lost 1 base; unmatched junction nucleotides: 4. Germline assignment: CDR1 ENHRY and CDR2 SYGVKD. The CDR3 reads CATTSGKGTDTQYF. For the CDR3, the DNA is TGTGCCACGACTAGCGGGAAGGGCACAGATACGCAGTATTTT.

V is TRBV19 and J is TRBJ1-2, with 8 positions matching TRBD1. This CDR3 comprises 13 residues. Germline lookup yields CDR1 LNHDA and CDR2 SQIVND (reference sequence). Trimming at V came to 6 bases and at J to 6 bases, leaving 6 bases not matched to a gene. CDR3 bases: TGTGCCAGTAGCCTTACAGGGGGGAATGGCTACACCTTC. This sequence encodes CASSLTGGNGYTF.

This rearrangement joins TRBV19 to TRBJ1-3; D not certain. CDR1 is LNHDA and CDR2 is SQIVND in the germline V gene (reference sequence). The CDR3 runs 15 residues. The ends were cut back, 5 bases at V and 0 bases at J, with 11 bases in the middle. CDR3 in amino acids: CASSHPVDSGNTIYF. Written as DNA, the CDR3 is TGTGCCAGTAGTCATCCGGTGGACTCTGGAAACACCATATATTTT.

The chain joins TRBV6-1 to TRBJ1-5; D uncertain. CDR1 MNHNS and CDR2 SASEGT come from the germline V gene. Trimming stripped 9 bases from V and 2 bases from J, with 14 bases between. The length of the CDR3 is 14 residues. As DNA, the CDR3 is TGTGCCAGTATCGGGGTTTGGGGCAATCAGCCCCAGCATTTT. Translating it yields CASIGVWGNQPQHF.

The chain combines TRBV5-6 with TRBJ2-6; no firm D call. Germline V CDR1 and CDR2: SGHDT, YYEEEE. V was pared by 7 bases and J by 5 bases, with 16 bases between. The CDR3 is made up of 15 amino acids. The DNA of the CDR3 is TGTGCCAGCTTTGGCTCGGACCACCGGGCCAACGTCCTGACTTTC. The encoded protein is CASFGSDHRANVLTF. Full variable domain (rest looked up from reference TRBV5-6 and TRBJ2-6): DAGVTQSPTHLIKTRGQQVTLRCSPKSGHDTVSWYQQALGQGPQFIFQYYEEEERQRGNFPDRFSGHQFPNYSSELNVNALLLGDSALYLCASFGSDHRANVLTFGAGSRLTVL.

This clone was observed a few times. V gene TRBV4-1 combines with J gene TRBJ2-1; 14 nucleotides agree with TRBD2. This CDR3 is built from 20 residues. The germline V gene encodes CDR1 MGHRA and CDR2 YSYEKL. With V trimmed by 1 base and J by 0 bases, 8 bases remained unmatched. CDR3 in amino acids: CASSQVGLAGGPSSYNEQFF. CDR3 DNA sequence: TGCGCCAGCAGCCAAGTCGGACTAGCGGGAGGCCCAAGCTCCTACAATGAGCAGTTCTTC.

The chain joins TRBV10-2 to TRBJ2-1; 11 nucleotides align to TRBD2. V dropped 4 bases and J dropped 4; count of bases not matched to a gene: 6. From germline, CDR1 is WSHSY and CDR2 SAAADI. The CDR3 contains 16 residues. The CDR3 DNA follows: TGCGCCAGCAGTGGGGAGAGACTAGCGGGGTACAATGAGCAGTTCTTC. It translates to CASSGERLAGYNEQFF.